This is a list of T cell receptor beta chains from one sample in a study of shared clonotypes between healthy human individuals. Libraries were prepared by immunoSEQ multiplex PCR; TCRdb keeps only in-frame clonotypes and omits some of them. The sample holds under 1,100,000 clones; more than 75% are singletons and the top ten take roughly 0.55%. Sequencing was performed on memory CD4+ T cells from PBMCs. The receptor source for this set is a man between 18 and 35 years old in good health. Some clones in this sample may be carry-over from other donors' samples. CDR3s include the opening cysteine and the closing phenylalanine or tryptophan. The D gene is left open where the match is weak. The size field is filled for only some rows; it gives once, few, many or a size class.

j_gene: TRBJ2-5
d_gene: .
v_gene: TRBV5-1
abundance: .
CDR3aa: CASSLGPSIIQETQYF
CDR3nt: TGCGCCAGCAGCCTTGGTCCCTCTATTATTCAAGAGACCCAGTACTTC

j_gene: TRBJ2-3
d_gene: .
v_gene: TRBV29-1
abundance: .
CDR3aa: CSACVLPRADTQYF
CDR3nt: TGCAGCGCCTGCGTCCTCCCAAGGGCAGATACGCAGTATTTT

j_gene: TRBJ1-3
d_gene: .
v_gene: TRBV30
abundance: .
CDR3aa: CAWSAPASGNTIYF
CDR3nt: TGTGCCTGGAGTGCCCCAGCTTCGGGAAACACCATATATTTT

j_gene: TRBJ2-5
d_gene: .
v_gene: TRBV27
abundance: .
CDR3aa: CASSRREYGETQYF
CDR3nt: TGTGCCAGCAGTCGTCGGGAGTACGGAGAGACCCAGTACTTC

j_gene: TRBJ2-3
d_gene: TRBD2
v_gene: TRBV28
abundance: .
CDR3aa: CATLDGRAGQGTQYF
CDR3nt: TGTGCCACCCTGGACGGGAGGGCCGGGCAAGGGACGCAGTATTTT

j_gene: TRBJ2-7
d_gene: TRBD2
v_gene: TRBV28
abundance: .
CDR3aa: CASSFPPAGATYEQYF
CDR3nt: TGTGCCAGCAGTTTCCCGCCGGCGGGAGCCACCTACGAGCAGTACTTC

j_gene: TRBJ2-7
d_gene: .
v_gene: TRBV5-1
abundance: .
CDR3aa: CASSLAGAGVEQYF
CDR3nt: TGCGCCAGCAGCTTGGCGGGGGCAGGCGTCGAGCAGTACTTC

j_gene: TRBJ2-2
d_gene: .
v_gene: TRBV11-3
abundance: .
CDR3aa: CASSLSVHGELFF
CDR3nt: TGTGCCAGCAGCTTAAGTGTCCACGGGGAGCTGTTTTTT

j_gene: TRBJ1-5
d_gene: .
v_gene: TRBV27
abundance: .
CDR3aa: CASSFGRGSNQPQHF
CDR3nt: TGTGCCAGCAGTTTCGGCAGGGGTAGCAATCAGCCCCAGCATTTT

j_gene: TRBJ1-3
d_gene: TRBD1
v_gene: TRBV6-6
abundance: .
CDR3aa: CASSRDSSGNTIYF
CDR3nt: TGTGCCAGCAGCCGGGACAGTAGTGGAAACACCATATATTTT

j_gene: TRBJ2-5
d_gene: TRBD2
v_gene: TRBV7-9
abundance: few
CDR3aa: CASSRSGTSGTQYF
CDR3nt: TGTGCCAGCAGCAGGTCCGGGACTAGCGGGACCCAGTACTTC

j_gene: TRBJ1-5
d_gene: .
v_gene: TRBV2
abundance: .
CDR3aa: CASSRDSLQPQHF
CDR3nt: TGTGCCAGCAGTAGAGACAGTTTACAGCCCCAGCATTTT

j_gene: TRBJ2-5
d_gene: TRBD2
v_gene: TRBV7-9
abundance: .
CDR3aa: CASSRAGGKETQYF
CDR3nt: TGTGCCAGCAGCCGAGCGGGAGGTAAAGAGACCCAGTACTTC

j_gene: TRBJ2-1
d_gene: .
v_gene: TRBV6-5
abundance: .
CDR3aa: CASSSSGTVHNEQFF
CDR3nt: TGTGCCAGCAGTTCCTCCGGGACTGTGCACAATGAGCAGTTCTTC

j_gene: TRBJ2-1
d_gene: TRBD1
v_gene: TRBV9
abundance: .
CDR3aa: CASSRRTGPYNEQFF
CDR3nt: TGTGCCAGCAGCAGACGGACAGGGCCCTACAATGAGCAGTTCTTC

j_gene: TRBJ2-7
d_gene: .
v_gene: TRBV21-1
abundance: few
CDR3aa: CASSKVSGPPEEQYF
CDR3nt: TGTGCCAGCAGCAAAGTTTCGGGGCCCCCTGAGGAGCAGTACTTC

j_gene: TRBJ1-4
d_gene: .
v_gene: TRBV28
abundance: .
CDR3aa: CASTEWGVTNEKLFF
CDR3nt: TGTGCCAGCACCGAGTGGGGGGTGACAAATGAAAAACTGTTTTTT